This is a list of T cell receptor beta chains from one sample in a study of blood T cell repertoires in COVID-19. Here immunoSEQ multiplex PCR was the method, and the copy in TCRdb shows in-frame clones only, minus some. The sample consists of some 280,000 clones, roughly 85% of them appearing once. Sequenced material: peripheral blood. These TCRs come from a woman younger than 45 with active or convalescent COVID-19. Both conserved end residues are part of each CDR3. A D gene is named only where the DNA matches it firmly. The size of a clone is reported for some rows only, either as once, few or many, or as a class for expanded clones.

J gene: TRBJ1-3; clone size: .; D gene: TRBD1; V gene: TRBV29-1; CDR3 protein: CSARTGRNTIYF; CDR3 DNA: TGCAGCGCCCGGACAGGGAGAAACACCATATATTTT
J gene: TRBJ2-4; clone size: .; D gene: .; V gene: TRBV5-5; CDR3 protein: CASSLSLAKNIQYF; CDR3 DNA: TGTGCCAGCAGCTTGAGCCTAGCCAAAAACATTCAGTACTTC
J gene: TRBJ1-2; clone size: .; D gene: .; V gene: TRBV29-1; CDR3 protein: CSVGEGARGYTF; CDR3 DNA: TGCAGCGTTGGGGAAGGGGCAAGGGGCTACACCTTC
J gene: TRBJ2-3; clone size: .; D gene: TRBD2; V gene: TRBV27; CDR3 protein: CASSASGGASTDTQYF; CDR3 DNA: TGTGCCAGCTCTGCTAGCGGGGGGGCTAGTACAGATACGCAGTATTTT
J gene: TRBJ1-3; clone size: .; D gene: .; V gene: TRBV5-1; CDR3 protein: CASSLAGEHSGNTIYF; CDR3 DNA: TGCGCCAGCAGCTTGGCAGGGGAACACTCTGGAAACACCATATATTTT
J gene: TRBJ2-2; clone size: .; D gene: TRBD1; V gene: TRBV28; CDR3 protein: CASSFSWTGGWMDTGELFF; CDR3 DNA: TGTGCCAGCAGCTTCTCATGGACAGGGGGATGGATGGACACCGGGGAGCTGTTTTTT
J gene: TRBJ2-3; clone size: .; D gene: .; V gene: TRBV30; CDR3 protein: CAWSVSRGRGDTQYF; CDR3 DNA: TGTGCCTGGAGTGTAAGCAGGGGCAGGGGAGATACGCAGTATTTT
J gene: TRBJ2-7; clone size: few; D gene: TRBD1; V gene: TRBV7-9; CDR3 protein: CASSLEGQPYEQYF; CDR3 DNA: TGTGCCAGCAGCTTAGAGGGACAGCCATACGAGCAGTACTTC
J gene: TRBJ1-2; clone size: .; D gene: TRBD1; V gene: TRBV2; CDR3 protein: CASSEETGSYTF; CDR3 DNA: TGTGCCAGCAGTGAAGAGACAGGGAGCTACACCTTC
J gene: TRBJ1-1; clone size: .; D gene: TRBD1; V gene: TRBV10-3; CDR3 protein: CAISGRTGNTEAFF; CDR3 DNA: TGTGCCATCAGTGGAAGGACAGGGAACACTGAAGCTTTCTTT
J gene: TRBJ2-7; clone size: .; D gene: .; V gene: TRBV19; CDR3 protein: CASSKQGWPTYEQYF; CDR3 DNA: TGTGCCAGTAGTAAACAGGGATGGCCCACCTACGAGCAGTACTTC
J gene: TRBJ2-3; clone size: .; D gene: .; V gene: TRBV7-2; CDR3 protein: CASSLEGRATDTQYF; CDR3 DNA: TGTGCCAGCAGCTTAGAGGGCAGGGCAACAGATACGCAGTATTTT
J gene: TRBJ2-7; clone size: .; D gene: TRBD2; V gene: TRBV7-9; CDR3 protein: CASSPTSGVYEQYF; CDR3 DNA: TGTGCCAGCAGCCCGACTAGCGGGGTTTACGAGCAGTACTTC
J gene: TRBJ2-5; clone size: .; D gene: .; V gene: TRBV7-2; CDR3 protein: CASSDLRRAQETQYF; CDR3 DNA: TGTGCCAGCAGCGACCTCCGGAGGGCCCAAGAGACCCAGTACTTC
J gene: TRBJ2-3; clone size: .; D gene: TRBD1; V gene: TRBV5-4; CDR3 protein: CASSYTGGNADTQYF; CDR3 DNA: TGTGCCAGCAGCTACACAGGGGGCAACGCAGATACGCAGTATTTT
J gene: TRBJ2-7; clone size: few; D gene: TRBD1; V gene: TRBV29-1; CDR3 protein: CSVVDRTYEQYF; CDR3 DNA: TGCAGCGTTGTGGACAGGACCTACGAGCAGTACTTC
J gene: TRBJ2-7; clone size: .; D gene: .; V gene: TRBV7-3; CDR3 protein: CATEYYEQYF; CDR3 DNA: TGTGCCACCGAGTACTACGAGCAGTACTTC
J gene: TRBJ2-7; clone size: .; D gene: TRBD1; V gene: TRBV7-9; CDR3 protein: CASSPDRAHEQYF; CDR3 DNA: TGTGCCAGCAGCCCGGACAGGGCCCACGAGCAGTACTTC
J gene: TRBJ2-7; clone size: .; D gene: .; V gene: TRBV2; CDR3 protein: CASLRAKRSSYEQYF; CDR3 DNA: TGTGCCAGCTTAAGAGCTAAACGGAGCTCCTACGAGCAGTACTTC
J gene: TRBJ1-2; clone size: .; D gene: .; V gene: TRBV1; CDR3 protein: CTSSHRQTPNYGYTF; CDR3 DNA: TGCACCAGCAGCCATAGGCAGACTCCCAACTATGGCTACACCTTC
J gene: TRBJ1-5; clone size: .; D gene: TRBD1; V gene: TRBV30; CDR3 protein: CAWSVRRRGLQPQHF; CDR3 DNA: TGTGCCTGGAGTGTACGGCGAAGGGGGCTTCAGCCCCAGCATTTT
J gene: TRBJ2-1; clone size: .; D gene: .; V gene: TRBV29-1; CDR3 protein: CSVERIWRNEQFF; CDR3 DNA: TGCAGCGTTGAACGTATTTGGCGGAATGAGCAGTTCTTC
J gene: TRBJ2-2; clone size: .; D gene: .; V gene: TRBV28; CDR3 protein: CASSFGLSTGELFF; CDR3 DNA: TGTGCCAGCAGTTTTGGCCTCTCAACCGGGGAGCTGTTTTTT
J gene: TRBJ1-4; clone size: .; D gene: TRBD1; V gene: TRBV6-2/TRBV6-3; CDR3 protein: CASSYDRDRGITNEKLFF; CDR3 DNA: TGTGCCAGCAGTTACGACCGGGACAGGGGTATCACTAATGAAAAACTGTTTTTT
J gene: TRBJ2-3; clone size: .; D gene: TRBD2; V gene: TRBV30; CDR3 protein: CAWSGTAGASTDTQYF; CDR3 DNA: TGTGCCTGGAGTGGGACAGCGGGGGCCAGCACAGATACGCAGTATTTT
J gene: TRBJ1-2; clone size: .; D gene: .; V gene: TRBV3-1/TRBV3-2; CDR3 protein: CASSQDPSTAYGYTF; CDR3 DNA: TGTGCCAGCAGCCAAGATCCGAGCACAGCCTATGGCTACACCTTC
J gene: TRBJ1-1; clone size: .; D gene: TRBD1; V gene: TRBV5-1; CDR3 protein: CASSSTGLGTEAFF; CDR3 DNA: TGCGCCAGCAGCTCGACAGGGCTCGGCACTGAAGCTTTCTTT
J gene: TRBJ2-3; clone size: once; D gene: TRBD2; V gene: TRBV27; CDR3 protein: CASSPSSGGRDTQYF; CDR3 DNA: TGTGCCAGCAGTCCGTCCAGCGGGGGCCGAGATACGCAGTATTTT
J gene: TRBJ1-2; clone size: .; D gene: TRBD1; V gene: TRBV18; CDR3 protein: CASSPKSQGAYGYTF; CDR3 DNA: TGTGCCAGCTCACCGAAGAGTCAGGGGGCGTATGGCTACACCTTC
J gene: TRBJ1-6; clone size: .; D gene: .; V gene: TRBV7-2; CDR3 protein: CASSLSSPLHF; CDR3 DNA: TGTGCCAGCAGCTTATCATCACCCCTCCACTTT
J gene: TRBJ2-1; clone size: few; D gene: .; V gene: TRBV7-6; CDR3 protein: CASSFRTPGGQGSYNEQFF; CDR3 DNA: TGTGCCAGCAGCTTTCGAACACCCGGGGGTCAGGGCTCCTACAATGAGCAGTTCTTC
J gene: TRBJ2-2; clone size: few; D gene: .; V gene: TRBV6-2/TRBV6-3; CDR3 protein: CASSYQDVRGTGELFF; CDR3 DNA: TGTGCCAGCAGTTACCAGGACGTGAGAGGGACCGGGGAGCTGTTTTTT
J gene: TRBJ2-2; clone size: .; D gene: .; V gene: TRBV19; CDR3 protein: CASSILRRLGGELFF; CDR3 DNA: TGTGCCAGTAGTATATTGAGGCGTTTGGGCGGGGAGCTGTTTTTT
J gene: TRBJ1-2; clone size: .; D gene: TRBD1; V gene: TRBV19; CDR3 protein: CASSPGTGAPNYGYTF; CDR3 DNA: TGTGCCAGTAGTCCCGGGACAGGGGCCCCCAACTATGGCTACACCTTC
J gene: TRBJ1-5; clone size: .; D gene: TRBD1; V gene: TRBV27; CDR3 protein: CASSPFSGQGVGKPQHF; CDR3 DNA: TGTGCCAGCAGCCCTTTTTCTGGACAGGGGGTTGGTAAGCCCCAGCATTTT
J gene: TRBJ1-5; clone size: .; D gene: TRBD1; V gene: TRBV5-6; CDR3 protein: CASSFMGQGYIQPQHF; CDR3 DNA: TGTGCCAGCAGCTTCATGGGACAGGGGTACATCCAGCCCCAGCATTTT
J gene: TRBJ1-1; clone size: few; D gene: .; V gene: TRBV12-3/TRBV12-4; CDR3 protein: CASSPLAKAFF; CDR3 DNA: TGTGCCAGCAGTCCCCTAGCGAAAGCTTTCTTT
J gene: TRBJ2-6; clone size: .; D gene: .; V gene: TRBV2; CDR3 protein: CASSLDKSSGANVLTF; CDR3 DNA: TGTGCCAGCAGCTTGGACAAAAGCTCTGGGGCCAACGTCCTGACTTTC
J gene: TRBJ2-3; clone size: .; D gene: TRBD2; V gene: TRBV6-2/TRBV6-3; CDR3 protein: CASSRTRGYTDTQYF; CDR3 DNA: TGTGCCAGCAGCCGGACTAGGGGCTACACAGATACGCAGTATTTT
J gene: TRBJ2-7; clone size: .; D gene: TRBD1; V gene: TRBV5-4; CDR3 protein: CASSKDRGAWRGEQYF; CDR3 DNA: TGTGCCAGCAGTAAAGACAGGGGCGCGTGGCGGGGCGAGCAGTACTTC
J gene: TRBJ2-7; clone size: .; D gene: .; V gene: TRBV5-1; CDR3 protein: CASSLSGGLSYEQYF; CDR3 DNA: TGCGCCAGCAGCTTGTCAGGTGGACTCTCCTACGAGCAGTACTTC
J gene: TRBJ1-6; clone size: .; D gene: TRBD1; V gene: TRBV5-4; CDR3 protein: CASSLGGQGNSPLHF; CDR3 DNA: TGTGCCAGCAGCTTGGGAGGACAGGGAAATTCACCCCTCCACTTT
J gene: TRBJ1-5; clone size: .; D gene: TRBD1; V gene: TRBV19; CDR3 protein: CASSRGGQGALVKQPQHF; CDR3 DNA: TGTGCCAGTAGTAGGGGAGGTCAGGGGGCCCTAGTAAAACAGCCCCAGCATTTT
J gene: TRBJ1-4; clone size: .; D gene: TRBD1; V gene: TRBV7-2; CDR3 protein: CASSLVTGGREKLFF; CDR3 DNA: TGTGCCAGCAGCTTAGTTACAGGGGGCCGAGAAAAACTGTTTTTT
J gene: TRBJ1-1; clone size: .; D gene: TRBD1; V gene: TRBV2; CDR3 protein: CASTELDRVTEAFF; CDR3 DNA: TGTGCCAGCACCGAGCTTGACAGGGTGACTGAAGCTTTCTTT
J gene: TRBJ1-5; clone size: .; D gene: TRBD1; V gene: TRBV19; CDR3 protein: CASRGTGGMGNQPQHF; CDR3 DNA: TGTGCCAGTAGGGGGACAGGGGGCATGGGCAATCAGCCCCAGCATTTT
J gene: TRBJ2-3; clone size: .; D gene: .; V gene: TRBV4-3; CDR3 protein: CASSQDLASSTDTQYF; CDR3 DNA: TGCGCCAGCAGCCAAGATCTGGCCTCTAGCACAGATACGCAGTATTTT
J gene: TRBJ2-7; clone size: .; D gene: TRBD1; V gene: TRBV5-8; CDR3 protein: CASSLGGTGGLSYEQYF; CDR3 DNA: TGTGCCAGCAGCTTGGGAGGGACAGGGGGTCTTTCATACGAGCAGTACTTC
J gene: TRBJ2-3; clone size: .; D gene: .; V gene: TRBV6-2/TRBV6-3; CDR3 protein: CASSYIGTGSQYF; CDR3 DNA: TGTGCCAGCAGTTATATCGGTACGGGTTCGCAGTATTTT
J gene: TRBJ1-1; clone size: .; D gene: .; V gene: TRBV20-1; CDR3 protein: CSASQNTEAFF; CDR3 DNA: TGCAGTGCTAGCCAGAACACTGAAGCTTTCTTT
J gene: TRBJ1-3; clone size: .; D gene: .; V gene: TRBV30; CDR3 protein: CAWAGRKGLGNTIYF; CDR3 DNA: TGTGCCTGGGCTGGGAGGAAGGGGCTTGGAAACACCATATATTTT